One and the same sample provided the 13 T cell receptor beta chains below, sequenced in a study of control samples from healthy donors and cancer patients. The assay was immunoSEQ multiplex PCR, and TCRdb's table has in-frame clones only and misses some. The sample lists some 220,000 clones; roughly 94% were seen once. The sample was blood. Every receptor here comes from a man in his fifties or sixties in good health.

The chain joins TRBV9 to TRBJ2-1, with D perhaps TRBD1 or TRBD2 (5 bases each). Trimming shortened V by 1 base and J by 3 bases, and 17 bases separated the two germline ends. This CDR3 contains 17 residues. CDR1 and CDR2 from the germline V gene are SGDLS and YYNGEE. In DNA form, the CDR3 reads TGTGCCAGCAGCGTATTTACCGGGGCAACCGGCTACAATGAGCAGTTCTTC. Its protein is CASSVFTGATGYNEQFF.

The CDR3 coding sequence is TGTGCCAGCAGTTTGGACCCGGAGGGATTGCCCCAGCATTTT. Translation: CASSLDPEGLPQHF. The chain employs TRBV28 and TRBJ1-5; D is unclear. Germline values: CDR1 MDHEN, CDR2 SYDVKM. This CDR3 has 14 amino acids. V was cut by 3 bases and J by 9 bases, with 15 bases left in between. Drawing the rest from reference TRBV28 and TRBJ1-5, the complete variable domain is DVKVTQSSRYLVKRTGEKVFLECVQDMDHENMFWYRQDPGLGLRLIYFSYDVKMKEKGDIPEGYSVSREKKERFSLILESASTNQTSMYLCASSLDPEGLPQHFGDGTRLSIL.

The genes are TRBV20-1 and TRBJ2-5, with unresolved D. CDR1 and CDR2 (germline): DFQATT, SNEGSKA (reference sequence). Deletions cut 8 bases from V and 3 bases from J, with 7 bases between. The CDR3 spans 10 residues. The CDR3 reads CSSGKETQYF. The CDR3 DNA is TGCAGTTCCGGAAAAGAGACCCAGTACTTC.

This clone was detected a few times. The chain couples TRBV7-2 to TRBJ1-2; D unresolved. CDR3 length: 12 residues. Germline V gives CDR1 SGHTA, CDR2 FQGNSA. V lost 3 bases, J lost 5 bases, and 7 bases lay in between. The CDR3 bases are TGTGCCAGCAGCTTGCGACTTTATGGCTACACCTTC. Residues: CASSLRLYGYTF. Filled out from reference TRBV7-2 and TRBJ1-2, the complete variable domain reads GAGVSQSPSNKVTEKGKDVELRCDPISGHTALYWYRQSLGQGLEFLIYFQGNSAPDKSGLPSDRFSAERTGGSVSTLTIQRTQQEDSAVYLCASSLRLYGYTFGSGTRLTVV.

The chain couples TRBV28 to TRBJ1-2, with 8 nucleotides matching TRBD1. This CDR3 has 14 residues. V dropped 5 bases and J dropped 2; count of bases not matched to a gene: 4. The germline V gene encodes CDR1 MDHEN and CDR2 SYDVKM. The CDR3 region has the DNA TGTGCCAGCAGTGGACAGGGTCGAAACTATGGCTACACCTTC. This gives the protein CASSGQGRNYGYTF.

This chain links TRBV11-2 with TRBJ1-3; D call uncertain. Trimming removed 0 bases from V and 0 bases from J, with 6 bases in between. CDR3 length equals 15 residues. In germline, CDR1 is SGHAT, CDR2 FQNNGV. The CDR3 loop reads CASSLDGSSGNTIYF. CDR3 DNA: TGTGCCAGCAGCTTAGACGGGAGCTCTGGAAACACCATATATTTT.

The chain links TRBV9 to TRBJ2-7; a weak D match, TRBD2 (6 bases). The CDR3 is 13 amino acids. Germline V gives CDR1 SGDLS, CDR2 YYNGEE. V lost 0 bases to trimming and J lost 6 bases, with 10 bases between them. The CDR3 DNA sequence: TGTGCCAGCAGCGTAGAGGAGGGCCGCGAGCAGTACTTC. Translating it yields CASSVEEGREQYF.

This clone was detected a few times. The chain uses TRBV3-1 (or the pseudogene TRBV3-2) and TRBJ1-6; 7 bases are shared with TRBD1. The junction had 5 bases not matched to a gene; V was cut back by 1 base and J by 5 bases. This CDR3 comprises 16 residues. The germline gives CDR1 LGHDT, CDR2 YNNKEL (reference sequence). The CDR3 reads CASSQGQGRNNSPLHF. The CDR3 nucleotides read TGTGCCAGCAGCCAAGGACAGGGACGAAATAATTCACCCCTCCACTTT.

V usage is TRBV10-3 and J usage is TRBJ1-4; maybe TRBD1 (5 bases). The germline V gene encodes CDR1 ENHRY and CDR2 SYGVKD. CDR3 length: 15 residues. V shed 2 bases and J shed 6 bases, with 13 bases lying between them. CDR3 in amino acids: CAISEAGPGDEKLFF. In DNA, the CDR3 is TGTGCCATCAGTGAGGCGGGACCGGGTGATGAAAAACTGTTTTTT.

The gene calls are TRBV2 and TRBJ1-5; D perhaps matches TRBD1 (5 bases). CDR1 is SNHLY and CDR2 is FYNNEI in the germline V gene. The CDR3 consists of 15 residues. The V end was cut by 6 bases, the J end by 0 bases, with 12 bases between. The CDR3 protein is CASRRDASSNQPQHF. In DNA, the CDR3 is TGTGCCAGCAGACGGGACGCATCTAGCAATCAGCCCCAGCATTTT.

This clone was observed a single time. The CDR3 region has the DNA TGTGCCAGCAGCCCTGGGGGAGTTCGAGAGACCCAGTACTTC. It specifies CASSPGGVRETQYF. This chain joins TRBV7-3 and TRBJ2-5; D possibly matches TRBD1 or TRBD2 (5 bases each). The ends were cut back, 5 bases at V and 4 bases at J, with 14 bases in the middle. Germline loops: CDR1 SGHTA, CDR2 FQGTGA. CDR3 length: 14 amino acids.

This chain connects TRBV5-1 to TRBJ1-1; D unresolved. The V gene's germline CDR1 is SGHRS and CDR2 YFSETQ. This CDR3 comprises 12 residues. The V and J ends lost 6 bases and 2 bases respectively, with 8 bases between them. The DNA of the CDR3 is TGCGCCAGCAAGGAGCTTAACACTGAAGCTTTCTTT. Its translation: CASKELNTEAFF. The whole variable domain, remainder taken from reference TRBV5-1 and TRBJ1-1, is KAGVTQTPRYLIKTRGQQVTLSCSPISGHRSVSWYQQTPGQGLQFLFEYFSETQRNKGNFPGRFSGRQFSNSRSEMNVSTLELGDSALYLCASKELNTEAFFGQGTRLTVV.

This rearrangement joins TRBV5-1 to TRBJ1-1, with a tentative D call TRBD1 (6 bases). Trimming took 1 base from V and 3 from J, leaving 10 bases between them. Per the germline V gene, CDR1 is SGHRS and CDR2 is YFSETQ. CDR3 length: 14 residues. This chain's CDR3 is CASSLRGADTEAFF. The DNA of the CDR3 is TGCGCCAGCAGCTTGCGGGGGGCCGACACTGAAGCTTTCTTT.